These 10 T cell receptor beta chains were all obtained from the same sample, sequenced in a study of vaccination effects on CD4 cells after COVID-19. Their specific antigens are unknown. The assay was immunoSEQ multiplex PCR, and TCRdb's table has in-frame clones only and misses some. The sample lists about 23,000 clones; roughly two thirds were seen once. With the ViraFEST assay, the study expanded antigen-specific CD4+ T cells using viral peptide pools, then sequenced them. At the end of over 8 days of culture, CD4+ T cells were isolated. The healthy vaccine recipients, who had no prior SARS-CoV-2 infection, showed negative nucleocapsid antibodies. The sample in question was CD4+ T cells from PBMCs cultured with SARS-CoV-2 spike peptides, obtained before COVID-19 vaccination. These receptor sequences come from a human donor who received a COVID-19 vaccine.

This chain joins TRBV3-1 (or the pseudogene TRBV3-2) and TRBJ2-1, with D possibly being TRBD1 or TRBD2 (5 bases each). V lost 1 base and J lost 6, with 13 bases in between. Germline V gives CDR1 LGHDT, CDR2 YNNKEL (reference sequence). The CDR3 loop spans 15 amino acids. CDR3 sequence: CASSQVGPEGNEQFF. CDR3 coding DNA: TGTGCCAGCAGCCAAGTGGGGCCAGAGGGCAATGAGCAGTTCTTC.

This clone has just a few counts. The V gene is TRBV2, the J gene TRBJ1-6, with D unclear. Per germline, CDR1 SNHLY and CDR2 FYNNEI. V lost 7 bases and J 7 bases, leaving 17 bases between the germline ends. There are 15 residues in the CDR3. Here the CDR3 reads CASKGRLGGNSPLHF. CDR3 nucleotide sequence: TGTGCCAGCAAGGGCAGGTTGGGTGGGAATTCACCCCTCCACTTT.

The genes are TRBV7-6 and TRBJ2-7, with D possibly TRBD2 on 5 matching bases. Trimming took 1 base from V and 4 from J, leaving 14 bases between them. Per the germline V gene, CDR1 is SGHVS and CDR2 is FNYEAQ. This CDR3 is 15 amino acids long. CDR3 protein: CASSLVEGGGYEQYF. The DNA for the CDR3 is TGTGCCAGCAGCTTAGTTGAGGGCGGCGGGTACGAGCAGTACTTC.

The chain combines TRBV5-6 with TRBJ2-4; 7 positions agree with TRBD2. The J segment lost 3 bases and the V segment lost 4 bases, leaving 7 bases of the junction unmatched. The CDR3 has 15 amino acids. Per germline, CDR1 SGHDT and CDR2 YYEEEE. The CDR3 sequence is CASSAGGFSKNIQYF. In DNA, the CDR3 is TGTGCCAGCAGCGCCGGGGGGTTTAGCAAAAACATTCAGTACTTC.

CDR3 sequence: CASSIFSGGFQTDTQYF. CDR3 sequence (DNA): TGTGCCAGTAGTATTTTCAGCGGGGGGTTCCAGACAGATACGCAGTATTTT. The V and J genes are TRBV19 and TRBJ2-3; 9 nucleotides align to TRBD2. Trimming cost V 3 bases and J 3 bases; bases outside gene matches: 10. Germline lookup yields CDR1 LNHDA and CDR2 SQIVND (reference sequence). The CDR3 is made up of 17 amino acids.

V and J are TRBV7-9 and TRBJ1-1; 7 nucleotides align to TRBD1. This CDR3 contains 14 residues. Germline CDR1 is SEHNR and CDR2 is FQNEAQ (reference sequence). Losses at the gene ends were 1 base for V and 1 base for J; bases not matched to a gene: 0. In nucleotides, the CDR3 is TGTGCCAGCAGCTTAGGACAGGGGAACACTGAAGCTTTCTTT. It encodes CASSLGQGNTEAFF.

The J gene is TRBJ1-2, the V gene TRBV10-3; a weak D match, TRBD1 (6 bases). The germline gives CDR1 ENHRY, CDR2 SYGVKD. The CDR3 totals 12 residues. The germline V and J ends were trimmed by 4 bases and 8 bases, with 11 bases remaining between them. The CDR3 protein is CAISASGEGYTF. CDR3 nucleotide sequence: TGTGCCATCAGTGCATCAGGGGAAGGCTACACCTTC.

This chain connects TRBV5-1 to TRBJ1-3; D unclear. CDR3 size: 13 residues. Germline V gene data show CDR1 as SGHRS and CDR2 as YFSETQ. Trimming cost V 6 bases and J 0 bases, with 7 bases left between them. CDR3 loop: CASMGHSGNTIYF. CDR3 coding DNA: TGCGCCAGCATGGGCCACTCTGGAAACACCATATATTTT.

The genes are TRBV5-1 and TRBJ2-5, with D maybe TRBD2 (5 bases). Germline CDR1 SGHRS, CDR2 YFSETQ. The CDR3 runs to 20 residues. V lost 4 bases, J lost 4 bases, and 32 bases lay in between. CDR3 sequence reads: CASSPSFDKGWNMAGETQYF. For the CDR3, the DNA is TGCGCCAGCAGCCCCTCCTTCGACAAGGGATGGAATATGGCGGGAGAGACCCAGTACTTC.

This clone was recorded a few times. The rearrangement links TRBV5-1 to TRBJ1-2; TRBD1 might be the D (5 bases). Trimming pared 0 bases from V and 4 bases from J, leaving 16 bases between. The CDR3 loop spans 16 amino acids. Germline lookup yields CDR1 SGHRS and CDR2 YFSETQ. The CDR3 DNA is TGCGCCAGCAGCTTGGTGCTAGCAGGGTATTCCTATGGCTACACCTTC. Translated, it gives CASSLVLAGYSYGYTF.